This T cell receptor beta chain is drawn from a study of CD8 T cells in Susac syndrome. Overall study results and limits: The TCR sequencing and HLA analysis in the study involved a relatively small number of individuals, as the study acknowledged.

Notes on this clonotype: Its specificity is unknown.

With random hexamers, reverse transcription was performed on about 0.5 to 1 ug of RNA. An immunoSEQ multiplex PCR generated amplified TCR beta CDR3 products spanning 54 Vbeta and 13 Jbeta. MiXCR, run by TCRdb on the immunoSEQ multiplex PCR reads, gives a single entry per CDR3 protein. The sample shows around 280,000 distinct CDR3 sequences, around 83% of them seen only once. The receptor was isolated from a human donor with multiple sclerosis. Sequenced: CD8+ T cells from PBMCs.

DNA for the CDR3: TGTGCCAGCACCCTACTTGAAGCGGCTGAAGCTTTCTTT. As protein: CASTLLEAAEAFF. V and J are TRBV7-9 and TRBJ1-1; D not certain. The V gene's germline CDR1 is SEHNR and CDR2 FQNEAQ (reference sequence). CDR3 size: 13 residues. The germline V and J ends were trimmed by 7 bases and 6 bases, with 15 bases remaining between them. Combining the CDR3 with reference TRBV7-9 and TRBJ1-1 gives the whole variable domain DTGVSQNPRHKITKRGQNVTFRCDPISEHNRLYWYRQTLGQGPEFLTYFQNEAQLEKSRLLSDRFSAERPKGSFSTLEIQRTEQGDSAMYLCASTLLEAAEAFFGQGTRLTVV.